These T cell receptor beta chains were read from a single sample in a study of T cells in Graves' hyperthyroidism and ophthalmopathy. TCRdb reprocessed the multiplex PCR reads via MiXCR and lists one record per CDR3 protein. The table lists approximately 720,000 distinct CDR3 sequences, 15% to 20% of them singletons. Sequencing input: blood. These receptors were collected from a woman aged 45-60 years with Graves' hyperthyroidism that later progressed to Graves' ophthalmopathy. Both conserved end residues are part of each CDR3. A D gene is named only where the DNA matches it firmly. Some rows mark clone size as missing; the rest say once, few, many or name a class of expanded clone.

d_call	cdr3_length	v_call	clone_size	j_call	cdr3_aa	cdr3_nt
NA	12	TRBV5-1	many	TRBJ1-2	CASSGVNYGYTF	TGCGCCAGCAGCGGGGTAAACTATGGCTACACCTTC
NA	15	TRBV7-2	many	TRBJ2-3	CASSLSVTSTDTQYF	TGTGCCAGCAGCTTAAGCGTAACTAGCACAGATACGCAGTATTTT
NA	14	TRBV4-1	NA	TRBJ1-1	CASSHLEGGTEAFF	TGCGCCAGCAGCCATTTGGAGGGTGGCACTGAAGCTTTCTTT
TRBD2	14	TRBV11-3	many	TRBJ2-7	CASSLEGGSHEQYF	TGTGCCAGCAGCTTAGAGGGAGGGTCCCACGAGCAGTACTTC
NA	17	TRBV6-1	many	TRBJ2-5	CASSFGRRRQYQETQYF	TGTGCCAGCAGTTTTGGCCGGCGGAGACAGTACCAAGAGACCCAGTACTTC
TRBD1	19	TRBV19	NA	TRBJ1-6	CASRQSGTGRSSYNSPLHF	TGTGCCAGTAGGCAATCCGGGACAGGGAGAAGCTCCTATAATTCACCCCTCCACTTT
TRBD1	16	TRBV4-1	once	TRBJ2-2	CASSQVGTGGTGELFF	TGCGCCAGCAGCCAAGTAGGGACAGGGGGCACCGGGGAGCTGTTTTTT
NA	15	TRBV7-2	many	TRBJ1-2	CASSLSSTAAYGYTF	TGTGCCAGCAGCTTATCTTCGACAGCGGCCTATGGCTACACCTTC
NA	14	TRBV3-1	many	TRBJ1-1	CASSHSPGAEEAFF	TGTGCCAGCAGCCACTCCCCGGGGGCGGAGGAAGCTTTCTTT
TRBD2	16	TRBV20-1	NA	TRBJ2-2	CSATHSGGAYTGELFF	TGCAGTGCCACGCATAGCGGGGGGGCCTACACCGGGGAGCTGTTTTTT
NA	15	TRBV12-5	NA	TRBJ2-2	CASGLLIQGTGELFF	TGTGCTAGTGGTTTGTTAATTCAGGGAACCGGGGAGCTGTTTTTT
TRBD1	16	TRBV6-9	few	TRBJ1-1	CASSYSGTGGITEAFF	TGTGCCAGCAGTTATTCTGGGACAGGGGGCATCACTGAAGCTTTCTTT
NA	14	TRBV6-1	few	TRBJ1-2	CASSLDQFNYGYTF	TGTGCCAGCAGTTTGGATCAATTTAACTATGGCTACACCTTC
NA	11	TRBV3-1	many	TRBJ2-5	CASSQGGAQYF	TGTGCCAGCAGCCAAGGGGGGGCCCAGTACTTC